This T cell receptor (beta chain) was sequenced during a study of cytomegalovirus exposure and HLA in healthy donors. The primer mix had 60 Vbeta and 13 Jbeta primers. The table came from immunoSEQ multiplex PCR; TCRdb's copy has only in-frame clones and leaves some out. The sample holds fewer than 200,000 clones, about nine tenths seen once. Broader study findings: Whilst most TCR sequences proved rare, a subset of public TCRs occurred across many donors. Among TCR beta chains, those listed as cytomegalovirus-associated numbered over 150.

This CDR3 region has 18 residues. On this clone itself: Its matching antigen is unknown.

This TCR was recovered from a boy aged 2 to 10 in good health and CMV-seronegative. The genes are TRBV12-2 and TRBJ2-7; the table's D call of TRBD2 was not tested on the DNA. TRBV12-2 has pseudogene status. Sequenced material: PBMCs. CDR3 protein: CASRLVRRLAAKLHEQYF. CDR3 sequence (DNA): TGTGCAAGTCGCTTAGTAAGGCGGCTAGCGGCTAAACTCCACGAGCAGTACTTC.